These 8 T cell receptor beta chains were sequenced from one sample in a study of radiation and T cells in renal cell carcinoma. Profiled with immunoSEQ multiplex PCR; TCRdb holds only in-frame clones, not every one. This table holds some 100,000 clones, roughly 88% found once. The time point: blood 4 weeks post-SBRT, at nephrectomy. Treatment: 15 Gy SBRT to primary tumor, nephrectomy 4 weeks later. This material consisted of blood, taken from a patient whose treatment included radiotherapy and nephrectomy. Every receptor here comes from a man between 60 and 70 years old with renal cell carcinoma.

The V and J genes are TRBV14 and TRBJ2-1; D call uncertain. CDR1 SGHDN and CDR2 FVKESK come from the germline V gene. V was shortened by 1 base and J by 3 bases, with 7 bases between the two germline ends. The CDR3 length is 14 residues. The CDR3 spells CASSQVSLYNEQFF. In DNA, the CDR3 is TGTGCCAGCAGCCAAGTTAGCCTCTACAATGAGCAGTTCTTC.

The chain carries TRBV28 and TRBJ2-5; D possibly corresponds to TRBD2 (7 bases). Germline-derived CDR1 and CDR2 are MDHEN and SYDVKM. V lost 3 bases to trimming and J lost 4 bases, with 12 bases between them. The CDR3 is made up of 14 amino acids. This CDR3 reads CASSLGGPRETQYF. The CDR3 bases are TGTGCCAGCAGTTTGGGGGGGCCGAGAGAGACCCAGTACTTC.

The table lists this clone with many counts. The chain joins TRBV6-6 to TRBJ2-1; 9 bases fit TRBD2. Germline values: CDR1 MNHNY, CDR2 SVGAGI (reference sequence). This CDR3 spans 13 amino acids. After removal of 8 bases from V and 6 bases from J, the junction contained 5 bases not matched to a gene. In nucleotides, the CDR3 is TGTGCCAGCTGGGCGGGAGGGTTCAATGAGCAGTTCTTC. Protein sequence: CASWAGGFNEQFF.

The rearrangement joins TRBV7-8 to TRBJ1-2; D uncertain. Trimming removed 1 base from V and 4 bases from J, with 7 bases in between. Germline V gene lookup returns CDR1 SGHVS and CDR2 FQNEAQ. This CDR3 is built from 13 residues. CDR3 nucleotides: TGTGCCAGCAGCTTAGGGGCCCGCTATGGCTACACCTTC. Protein product: CASSLGARYGYTF.

This sequence joins TRBV2 and TRBJ2-2, with D unresolved. V lost 7 bases to trimming and J lost 2 bases, with 8 bases between them. The CDR3 is 13 residues long. The germline CDR1 and CDR2 sequences are SNHLY and FYNNEI. In DNA form, the CDR3 reads TGTGCCAGCAACCCTGACAACACCGGGGAGCTGTTTTTT. Protein: CASNPDNTGELFF.

The J gene is TRBJ1-1, the V gene TRBV4-1, with D possibly TRBD1 on 5 matching bases. The germline CDR1 and CDR2 sequences are MGHRA and YSYEKL. This CDR3 is built from 14 residues. Trimming took off 0 bases at V and 6 bases at J, with 11 bases between the two ends. The CDR3 sequence: CASSQDREVAEAFF. The DNA for the CDR3 is TGCGCCAGCAGCCAAGACAGGGAGGTCGCTGAAGCTTTCTTT.

V gene TRBV28 combines with J gene TRBJ2-2, with a possible D match to TRBD2 (6 bases). Germline CDR1 and CDR2: MDHEN and SYDVKM. The CDR3 spans 14 residues. Deletions cut 2 bases from V and 4 bases from J, with 8 bases between. This CDR3 is CASSLGGATGELFF. As DNA, the CDR3 is TGTGCCAGCAGTTTAGGAGGGGCCACCGGGGAGCTGTTTTTT. The whole variable domain, filled in from reference TRBV28 and TRBJ2-2, reads DVKVTQSSRYLVKRTGEKVFLECVQDMDHENMFWYRQDPGLGLRLIYFSYDVKMKEKGDIPEGYSVSREKKERFSLILESASTNQTSMYLCASSLGGATGELFFGEGSRLTVL.

This clone has a single count. This rearrangement joins TRBV20-1 to TRBJ1-2; no firm D call. Trimming took 8 bases from V and 14 from J, leaving 15 bases between them. CDR3 length: 9 residues. Germline CDR1 DFQATT, CDR2 SNEGSKA (reference sequence). The CDR3 region is CSSPGWGTF. CDR3 coding DNA: TGCAGTTCTCCGGGTTGGGGAACCTTC.